This T cell receptor (beta chain) derives from a study of blood T cell repertoires in COVID-19. Here immunoSEQ multiplex PCR was the method, and the copy in TCRdb shows in-frame clones only, minus some. The sample shows about 200,000 clones, 65% to 90% of them seen only once. V shed 5 bases and J 3 bases; nucleotides not matched to a gene: 6. The length of the CDR3 is 15 residues. Germline V lookup: CDR1 SGHAT, CDR2 FQNNGV. Sequencing was done on a sample of PBMCs or T cells enriched from blood (not recorded which). The rearrangement links TRBV11-2 to TRBJ2-3; 9 bases match TRBD2. The sequence derives from a middle-aged woman with acute COVID-19. CDR3: CASSRGGGTTDTQYF. In DNA form, the CDR3 reads TGTGCCAGCAGCCGCGGGGGGGGGACGACAGATACGCAGTATTTT. The entire variable domain, with the rest obtained from reference TRBV11-2 and TRBJ2-3, is as follows: EAGVAQSPRYKIIEKRQSVAFWCNPISGHATLYWYQQILGQGPKLLIQFQNNGVVDDSQLPKDRFSAERLKGVDSTLKIQPAKLEDSAVYLCASSRGGGTTDTQYFGPGTRLTVL.